One sample yielded the 32 T cell receptor beta chains listed below, sequenced in a study of OX40 agonist ivuxolimab in advanced cancers. Method: immunoSEQ multiplex PCR; TCRdb's copy keeps in-frame clones and lacks some. In the table there are 90,000 to 100,000 clones, about 85% of which are singletons. Source: CD4+ or CD8+ T cells sorted from blood, taken in a trial of the OX40 agonist ivuxolimab. The receptors were sampled from an adult with an advanced solid tumor such as melanoma, head and neck, liver or kidney cancer.

This chain connects TRBV7-2 to TRBJ2-1; tentatively, D is TRBD2 (5 bases). Per the germline V gene, CDR1 is SGHTA and CDR2 is FQGNSA. CDR3 length equals 12 residues. V dropped 2 bases and J dropped 10 bases, with 9 bases sitting between them. CDR3 loop: CASSLQLAEQFF. The DNA for the CDR3 is TGTGCCAGCAGCTTACAGTTAGCGGAGCAGTTCTTC.

The V gene is TRBV19, the J gene TRBJ1-2, with D unresolved. The V end was cut by 4 bases, the J end by 6 bases, with 9 bases between. This CDR3 comprises 12 residues. Germline V gene data show CDR1 as LNHDA and CDR2 as SQIVND (reference sequence). The DNA for the CDR3 is TGTGCCAGTAGTAGTAAAGTCGATGGCTACACCTTC. Its protein product is CASSSKVDGYTF.

This clone showed up just once. The chain combines TRBV5-1 with TRBJ2-7; D might be TRBD1 (6 bases). V was trimmed by 4 bases and J by 4 bases, leaving 12 bases between them. Germline V gene data show CDR1 as SGHRS and CDR2 as YFSETQ. There are 13 residues in the CDR3. This CDR3 is CASSRTDSYEQYF. DNA for the CDR3: TGCGCCAGCAGCCGGACAGATTCTTACGAGCAGTACTTC.

J is TRBJ1-2 and V is TRBV28; the match to TRBD1 covers 9 bases. The junction had 12 bases not matched to a gene; V was cut back by 5 bases and J by 8 bases. Germline loops: CDR1 MDHEN, CDR2 SYDVKM. This CDR3 comprises 15 residues. The CDR3 DNA reads TGTGCCAGCAGTACTCAAGAGACAGGGGGAAGAGGCTACACCTTC. Residues: CASSTQETGGRGYTF.

A single count supports this clone. Here the CDR3 reads CASSDPGLHNEQFF. DNA for the CDR3: TGTGCCAGCAGTGATCCGGGACTGCACAATGAGCAGTTCTTC. The chain uses TRBV25-1 and TRBJ2-1; weak D call: TRBD2 (6 bases). Germline loops: CDR1 MGHDK, CDR2 SYGVNS. The CDR3 has 14 residues. Trimming removed 3 bases at V and 5 bases at J, with 11 bases between.

The V and J genes are TRBV5-4 and TRBJ1-1; 11 bases are shared with TRBD1. The ends lost 1 base at V and 4 bases at J; junction bases unmatched: 9. This CDR3 spans 17 amino acids. Germline V gene lookup returns CDR1 SGHNT and CDR2 YYREEE (reference sequence). CDR3 protein: CASSLPRTGGVSTEAFF. DNA of the CDR3: TGTGCCAGCAGCTTGCCTAGGACAGGGGGCGTCAGCACTGAAGCTTTCTTT.

The V gene is TRBV7-9, the J gene TRBJ1-2; tentatively, D is TRBD1 (6 bases). Germline loops: CDR1 SEHNR, CDR2 FQNEAQ (reference sequence). Trimming shortened V by 1 base and J by 7 bases, and 13 bases separated the two germline ends. CDR3 length: 14 residues. DNA of the CDR3: TGTGCCAGCAGCTTAGGTCAACAGGGAGTTGGCTACACCTTC. Its translation is CASSLGQQGVGYTF.

This rearrangement joins TRBV5-4 to TRBJ2-5; possible D gene TRBD1, 8 bases. The V and J ends lost 1 base and 7 bases respectively, with 20 bases between them. Germline V gene sequence: CDR1 SGHNT, CDR2 YYREEE (reference sequence). CDR3 length: 16 residues. The CDR3 is CASSLNQGQGGTTQYF. The CDR3 region has the DNA TGTGCCAGCAGCTTGAACCAAGGACAGGGAGGGACGACCCAGTACTTC.

The chain recombines TRBV5-1 with TRBJ2-7, with D perhaps TRBD1 (5 bases). The CDR3 totals 12 residues. CDR1 is SGHRS and CDR2 is YFSETQ in the germline V gene. Trimming cost V 3 bases and J 3 bases, with 7 bases left between them. CDR3 amino acids: CASSSDSYEQYF. CDR3 bases: TGCGCCAGCAGCTCCGACAGCTACGAGCAGTACTTC.

The chain uses TRBV5-6 and TRBJ1-1; D not certain. The CDR3 runs to 14 residues. Germline V gene lookup returns CDR1 SGHDT and CDR2 YYEEEE. V lost 0 bases to trimming and J lost 1 base, with 7 bases between them. CDR3 sequence: CASSLASGNTEAFF. CDR3 nucleotides: TGTGCCAGCAGCTTGGCATCAGGGAACACTGAAGCTTTCTTT.

CDR3 region: CASSSWPWQGASGNTIYF. CDR3 sequence (DNA): TGTGCCAGCAGTTCCTGGCCGTGGCAGGGGGCGTCTGGAAACACCATATATTTT. The V call is TRBV28, the J call TRBJ1-3; the match to TRBD1 covers 8 bases. This CDR3 contains 18 residues. Germline CDR1 reads MDHEN; CDR2 reads SYDVKM. The V gene end was trimmed by 4 bases and the J gene end by 1 base; junction bases not matched to a gene: 12.

A few counts support this clone. V usage is TRBV2 and J usage is TRBJ2-7; the D gene is possibly TRBD1 (8 bases). Per the germline V gene, CDR1 is SNHLY and CDR2 is FYNNEI. CDR3 length: 15 residues. Trimming pared 4 bases from V and 2 bases from J, leaving 15 bases between. CDR3 residues: CASSGEQGGPYEQYF. CDR3 sequence (DNA): TGTGCCAGCAGTGGGGAACAGGGGGGGCCCTACGAGCAGTACTTC.

This clone appeared many times. The rearrangement uses TRBV7-9 and TRBJ1-6; 8 nucleotides match TRBD1. Trimming took 5 bases from V and 0 from J; bases not matched to a gene: 6. The CDR3 spans 17 residues. Looked up from germline, CDR1 is SEHNR and CDR2 is FQNEAQ (reference sequence). CDR3 bases: TGTGCCAGCAGCCCCCCAGGGGGCTCCTCCTATAATTCACCCCTCCACTTT. The encoded protein is CASSPPGGSSYNSPLHF.

This clone was picked up a small number of times. V usage is TRBV29-1 and J usage is TRBJ1-2; the D is unclear. V lost 6 bases, J lost 8 bases, and 13 bases lay in between. From germline, CDR1 is SQVTM and CDR2 ANQGSEA. The CDR3 has 11 amino acids. CDR3 protein: CSVGDPPGYTF. CDR3 nucleotide sequence: TGCAGCGTCGGCGATCCTCCGGGCTACACCTTC.

The chain uses TRBV7-2 and TRBJ2-2; 8 bases map to TRBD1. The length of the CDR3 is 19 residues. J was trimmed by 8 bases and V by 2 bases; bases with no gene match: 19. The germline gives CDR1 SGHTA, CDR2 FQGNSA. The CDR3 here is CASSLSDRGTTPTRGELFF. For the CDR3, the DNA is TGTGCCAGCAGCTTAAGTGACAGGGGTACTACCCCAACAAGGGGGGAGCTGTTTTTT. Variable domain in full (rest from reference TRBV7-2 and TRBJ2-2): GAGVSQSPSNKVTEKGKDVELRCDPISGHTALYWYRQSLGQGLEFLIYFQGNSAPDKSGLPSDRFSAERTGGSVSTLTIQRTQQEDSAVYLCASSLSDRGTTPTRGELFFGEGSRLTVL.

Only a few counts were recorded for this clone. The chain uses TRBV5-1 and TRBJ2-7, with 8 positions matching TRBD2. The CDR3 is 12 amino acids. Germline values: CDR1 SGHRS, CDR2 YFSETQ. Trimming at V came to 5 bases and at J to 3 bases, leaving 1 base not matched to a gene. DNA of the CDR3: TGCGCCAGCAGGACTAGCGACTACGAGCAGTACTTC. Its translation is CASRTSDYEQYF.

J is TRBJ2-7 and V is TRBV19; D tentatively reads TRBD1 or TRBD2 (5 bases each). Looked up from germline, CDR1 is LNHDA and CDR2 is SQIVND (reference sequence). This CDR3 contains 15 residues. V dropped 5 bases and J dropped 3 bases, with 17 bases sitting between them. The CDR3 DNA reads TGTGCCAGTAGTGCAATCTATGAGGGGAGCTACGAGCAGTACTTC. Protein sequence: CASSAIYEGSYEQYF.

The chain joins TRBV6-1 to TRBJ1-5, with D perhaps TRBD1 (6 bases). Trimming shortened V by 7 bases and J by 10 bases, and 17 bases separated the two germline ends. This CDR3 region has 13 residues. Germline CDR1 is MNHNS and CDR2 is SASEGT. The CDR3 bases are TGTGCCAGCATTGGGGGGCCAATCGGACCCCAGCATTTT. It translates to CASIGGPIGPQHF.

CDR3 DNA sequence: TGTGCCAGCAGCTTCGGGACAGCATTTCATTCACCCCTCCACTTT. Protein sequence: CASSFGTAFHSPLHF. The chain links TRBV5-5 to TRBJ1-6; 7 nucleotides align to TRBD1. The CDR3 has 15 residues. The germline V gene encodes CDR1 SGHKS and CDR2 YYEKEE (reference sequence). V dropped 2 bases and J dropped 8; count of bases not matched to a gene: 7. The variable domain in full, completed from reference TRBV5-5 and TRBJ1-6, reads DAGVTQSPTHLIKTRGQQVTLRCSPISGHKSVSWYQQVLGQGPQFIFQYYEKEERGRGNFPDRFSARQFPNYSSELNVNALLLGDSALYLCASSFGTAFHSPLHFGNGTRLTVT.

V usage is TRBV5-1 and J usage is TRBJ1-2; a weak D match, TRBD1 (5 bases). The germline V gene encodes CDR1 SGHRS and CDR2 YFSETQ. The CDR3 length is 15 residues. V was shortened by 5 bases and J by 1 base, with 15 bases between the two germline ends. The CDR3 DNA sequence: TGCGCCAGCAGTTATCCTGGGGGGAATAACTATGGCTACACCTTC. Translating it yields CASSYPGGNNYGYTF.

The chain employs TRBV10-3 and TRBJ2-1; 7 bases match TRBD1. Germline CDR1 is ENHRY and CDR2 is SYGVKD. CDR3 length equals 17 residues. V lost 8 bases to trimming and J lost 0 bases; unmatched junction nucleotides: 13. The CDR3 reads CAIGPSTGTGSYNEQFF. Here the CDR3 DNA reads TGTGCCATCGGCCCCTCGACAGGGACGGGCTCCTACAATGAGCAGTTCTTC.

The V gene is TRBV11-2, the J gene TRBJ2-7; D gene ambiguous. CDR3 length: 14 amino acids. The V gene's germline CDR1 is SGHAT and CDR2 FQNNGV. The V end lost 3 bases, the J end lost 3 bases, and 12 bases lay between the germline ends. The CDR3 DNA reads TGTGCCAGCAGCTTCGGAGCCAACGTCTACGAGCAGTACGTC. Translating it yields CASSFGANVYEQYV.

Notes on this clone: Other DNA variants within this sample encode the same CDR3. The rearrangement joins TRBV9 to TRBJ1-6; 7 bases agree with TRBD1. Per germline, CDR1 SGDLS and CDR2 YYNGEE. Trimming at V came to 0 bases and at J to 10 bases, leaving 4 bases not matched to a gene. The CDR3 runs to 14 residues. CDR3 DNA: TGTGCCAGCAGCGTAGGACAGGGAGGCTCACCCCTCCACTTT. Translated: CASSVGQGGSPLHF.

V is TRBV7-9 and J is TRBJ1-2, with 9 bases aligning to TRBD1. The length of the CDR3 is 16 residues. With 4 bases clipped from V and 5 bases from J, the junction kept 11 bases outside the gene matches. Germline V CDR1 and CDR2: SEHNR, FQNEAQ (reference sequence). The CDR3 DNA reads as TGTGCCAGCAGCTCAGCATCACAGGGGGCGCGGTATGGCTACACCTTC. Encoded protein: CASSSASQGARYGYTF.

The DNA of the CDR3 is TGTGCCAGCCGAGGGGACAGGGTCAAGGGCTACACCTTC. Protein sequence: CASRGDRVKGYTF. The chain carries TRBV2 and TRBJ1-2; 9 positions agree with TRBD1. From germline, CDR1 is SNHLY and CDR2 FYNNEI. This CDR3 has 13 amino acids. J lost 8 bases, V lost 8 bases, and 9 bases had no gene match.

This clone has a single count. This chain uses TRBV4-2 with TRBJ2-1; tentatively, D is TRBD1 or TRBD2 (6 bases each). V lost 3 bases and J lost 3, with 21 bases in between. The CDR3 runs to 18 residues. Germline CDR1 and CDR2: LGHNA and YNFKEQ. The CDR3 loop is CASSHEGGRQANYNEQFF. CDR3 coding DNA: TGTGCCAGCAGCCACGAGGGGGGCCGACAGGCAAACTACAATGAGCAGTTCTTC.

V usage is TRBV5-6 and J usage is TRBJ1-2; a weak D match, TRBD1 (6 bases). Per the germline V gene, CDR1 is SGHDT and CDR2 is YYEEEE. The CDR3 extends over 13 amino acids. V was pared by 2 bases and J by 6 bases, with 11 bases between. The chain's CDR3 is CASSFRGRDGYTF. The CDR3, as DNA: TGTGCCAGCAGCTTTCGGGGGCGGGATGGCTACACCTTC.

The chain has TRBV30 and TRBJ1-5, with TRBD1 as a possible D gene (5 bases). From germline, CDR1 is GTSNPN and CDR2 SVGIG (reference sequence). This CDR3 region has 15 residues. The germline V and J ends were trimmed by 2 bases and 5 bases, with 16 bases remaining between them. CDR3 sequence: CAWSRGISSDQPQHF. In DNA, the CDR3 is TGTGCCTGGAGTCGGGGGATAAGTTCTGATCAGCCCCAGCATTTT.

The chain uses TRBV7-9 and TRBJ1-5, with TRBD1 identical over 9 bases. V was clipped by 1 base and J by 6 bases; unmatched bases: 1. Germline V lookup: CDR1 SEHNR, CDR2 FQNEAQ (reference sequence). This CDR3 region has 14 residues. The CDR3, as DNA: TGTGCCAGCAGCTTAGGGACAGGGGTTCAGCCCCAGCATTTT. Amino acids: CASSLGTGVQPQHF.

This chain connects TRBV6-6 to TRBJ2-1, with D possibly TRBD2 on 5 matching bases. Trimming stripped 0 bases from V and 4 bases from J, with 13 bases between. CDR1 is MNHNY, CDR2 SVGAGI, per germline (reference sequence). This CDR3 comprises 16 residues. CDR3 residues: CASSYSNAGNYNEQFF. The CDR3, as DNA: TGTGCCAGCAGTTACTCGAATGCGGGTAATTACAATGAGCAGTTCTTC.

The sample holds one count of this clone. The chain joins TRBV5-1 to TRBJ2-1; D is unclear. The V end lost 0 bases, the J end lost 7 bases, and 5 bases lay between the germline ends. This CDR3 is built from 12 residues. The germline V gene encodes CDR1 SGHRS and CDR2 YFSETQ. The CDR3 region is CASSLGENEQFF. CDR3 sequence (DNA): TGCGCCAGCAGCTTGGGAGAAAATGAGCAGTTCTTC.

This clone was counted a single time. V usage is TRBV5-1 and J usage is TRBJ2-7; no clear D. The V and J ends lost 4 bases and 3 bases respectively, with 5 bases between them. The CDR3 length is 11 residues. The V gene's germline CDR1 is SGHRS and CDR2 YFSETQ. The CDR3 nucleotides are TGCGCCAGCAGCATATACTACGAGCAGTACTTC. It translates to CASSIYYEQYF.